A selection of T cell receptor beta chains follows, all from one sample in a study of blood T cells in healthy people across ages. TCRdb fed the 5' RACE reads into MiXCR, producing one record per CDR3 protein. The data show some 800,000 distinct CDR3 sequences, under 55% seen once. The sample consisted of blood. Source of these receptors: a man in his sixties in good health. CDR3s include the opening cysteine and the closing phenylalanine or tryptophan. The order of the fields is clone size, J gene, V gene, D gene, CDR3 DNA, CDR3 protein. The D gene is left open where the match is weak. Clone sizes are given selectively: once, few, many, or a class where the clone is expanded.

clone size: NA
J gene: TRBJ2-2
V gene: TRBV20-1
D gene: NA
CDR3 DNA: TGCAGTACACGGAGGACCGGGGAGCTGTTTTTT
CDR3 protein: CSTRRTGELFF

clone size: once
J gene: TRBJ2-2
V gene: TRBV29-1
D gene: TRBD1
CDR3 DNA: TGCAGCGTTGAAGACCCGGACAGGGGGCCGAACACCGGGGAGCTGTTTTTT
CDR3 protein: CSVEDPDRGPNTGELFF

clone size: NA
J gene: TRBJ1-6
V gene: TRBV10-3
D gene: TRBD1
CDR3 DNA: TGTGCCATCGCCGAACAGGGGTCCTCCTATAATTCACCCCTCCACTTT
CDR3 protein: CAIAEQGSSYNSPLHF

clone size: NA
J gene: TRBJ2-3
V gene: TRBV11-2
D gene: TRBD2
CDR3 DNA: TGTGCCAGCAGCTTATATCCGGCGGCTAGCGGGAAGTCGCTAGTGAGCACAGATACGCAGTATTTT
CDR3 protein: CASSLYPAASGKSLVSTDTQYF

clone size: NA
J gene: TRBJ2-7
V gene: TRBV14
D gene: TRBD1
CDR3 DNA: TGTGCCAGCAGCCAAGATGGTAGGGACAGGGCTTCCTACGAGCAGTACTTC
CDR3 protein: CASSQDGRDRASYEQYF

clone size: NA
J gene: TRBJ1-2
V gene: TRBV9
D gene: NA
CDR3 DNA: TGTGCCAGTGCAGGGTCTGAGAGCTATGGCTACACCTTC
CDR3 protein: CASAGSESYGYTF

clone size: few
J gene: TRBJ1-6
V gene: TRBV4-3
D gene: NA
CDR3 DNA: TGCGCCAGCAGCCAAGGGCCTCTGACAGGAGAATATAATTCACCCCTCCACTTT
CDR3 protein: CASSQGPLTGEYNSPLHF

clone size: NA
J gene: TRBJ2-6
V gene: TRBV9
D gene: NA
CDR3 DNA: TGTGCCAGCAGCGTAGTGGACTCTGGGGCCAACGTCCTGACTTTC
CDR3 protein: CASSVVDSGANVLTF

clone size: NA
J gene: TRBJ2-1
V gene: TRBV20-1
D gene: NA
CDR3 DNA: TGCAGTGCTCATACAGGGAGGAATGAGCAGTTCTTC
CDR3 protein: CSAHTGRNEQFF

clone size: NA
J gene: TRBJ2-7
V gene: TRBV6-5
D gene: TRBD2
CDR3 DNA: TGTGCCAGCAGATCTACATTTAGCGGGGGTGCGTACGAGCAGTACTTC
CDR3 protein: CASRSTFSGGAYEQYF

clone size: NA
J gene: TRBJ2-7
V gene: TRBV11-2
D gene: TRBD2
CDR3 DNA: TGTGCCAGCAGCTTAGCGGCGGGGGAGTTCTACGAGCAGTACTTC
CDR3 protein: CASSLAAGEFYEQYF

clone size: NA
J gene: TRBJ2-2
V gene: TRBV27
D gene: NA
CDR3 DNA: TGTGCCAGCAAAAAGGAGGGCACCGGGGAGCTGTTTTTT
CDR3 protein: CASKKEGTGELFF

clone size: few
J gene: TRBJ1-6
V gene: TRBV12-3/TRBV12-4
D gene: TRBD1
CDR3 DNA: TGTGCCAGCAGTTTAGCCCAACTTTTCCGGGACAGGCCTAATTCACCCCTCCACTTT
CDR3 protein: CASSLAQLFRDRPNSPLHF

clone size: NA
J gene: TRBJ2-1
V gene: TRBV5-4
D gene: TRBD1
CDR3 DNA: TGTGCCAGCAGCTTGGGACAGGGAACCTCCTACAATGAGCAGTTCTTC
CDR3 protein: CASSLGQGTSYNEQFF

clone size: NA
J gene: TRBJ2-1
V gene: TRBV6-1
D gene: NA
CDR3 DNA: TGTGCCAGCAGTGAAGCTGGCGGCTTTATCCGCTCCTACAATGAGCAGTTCTTC
CDR3 protein: CASSEAGGFIRSYNEQFF

clone size: NA
J gene: TRBJ2-1
V gene: TRBV6-5
D gene: TRBD1
CDR3 DNA: TGTGCCAGCACCCTAGAGGGGACAGGGGCCTACAATGAGCAGTTCTTC
CDR3 protein: CASTLEGTGAYNEQFF

clone size: NA
J gene: TRBJ2-2
V gene: TRBV6-5
D gene: TRBD2
CDR3 DNA: TGTGCCAGCAGTTCTACTAGCGGGCGTAACACCGGGGAGCTGTTTTTT
CDR3 protein: CASSSTSGRNTGELFF

clone size: NA
J gene: TRBJ1-2
V gene: TRBV12-3/TRBV12-4
D gene: NA
CDR3 DNA: TGTGCCAGCAGTTTGGGCAGGATCAATGGCTACACCTTC
CDR3 protein: CASSLGRINGYTF

clone size: few
J gene: TRBJ2-1
V gene: TRBV28
D gene: TRBD1
CDR3 DNA: TGTGCCAGCAGCCACGCCGGGACAGGGAGCTACAATGAGCAGTTCTTC
CDR3 protein: CASSHAGTGSYNEQFF

clone size: NA
J gene: TRBJ1-6
V gene: TRBV5-6
D gene: TRBD1
CDR3 DNA: TGTGCCAGCAGCTTTATATCCGGGGACAGGACACCCCTCCACTTT
CDR3 protein: CASSFISGDRTPLHF

clone size: few
J gene: TRBJ2-7
V gene: TRBV3-1
D gene: NA
CDR3 DNA: TGTGCCAGCAGCCAAGATCCCTTTACGTACGAGCAGTACTTC
CDR3 protein: CASSQDPFTYEQYF

clone size: once
J gene: TRBJ2-7
V gene: TRBV14
D gene: TRBD1
CDR3 DNA: TGTGCCAGCAGCCGGACAGGGGGTTGGTACGAGCAGTACTTC
CDR3 protein: CASSRTGGWYEQYF

clone size: few
J gene: TRBJ2-3
V gene: TRBV24-1
D gene: NA
CDR3 DNA: TGTGCCACCAGTGATTTCGCGGTAACAGATACGCAGTATTTT
CDR3 protein: CATSDFAVTDTQYF

clone size: few
J gene: TRBJ2-4
V gene: TRBV12-3/TRBV12-4
D gene: TRBD2
CDR3 DNA: TGTGCCAGCACCCAAGCGGGGGGGAAAAACATTCAGTACTTC
CDR3 protein: CASTQAGGKNIQYF

clone size: NA
J gene: TRBJ2-7
V gene: TRBV24-1
D gene: NA
CDR3 DNA: TGTGCCACCAGTGACTATAAGGGCCCGGGGGTTCCTTACGAGCAGTACTTC
CDR3 protein: CATSDYKGPGVPYEQYF

clone size: few
J gene: TRBJ1-6
V gene: TRBV25-1
D gene: NA
CDR3 DNA: TGTGCCAGCCGGGACACTCTAGTCCCCCACCGTAATAATTCACCCCTCCACTTT
CDR3 protein: CASRDTLVPHRNNSPLHF

clone size: few
J gene: TRBJ1-2
V gene: TRBV29-1
D gene: TRBD1
CDR3 DNA: TGCAGCGTTGAAGATCGACAGGGAGACTATGGCTACACCTTC
CDR3 protein: CSVEDRQGDYGYTF

clone size: NA
J gene: TRBJ2-1
V gene: TRBV10-3
D gene: NA
CDR3 DNA: TGTGCCATCGGTAGGGAGCCCTACAATGAGCAGTTCTTC
CDR3 protein: CAIGREPYNEQFF

clone size: few
J gene: TRBJ2-3
V gene: TRBV20-1
D gene: TRBD2
CDR3 DNA: TGCAGTGCTAGGGGAATAGCGGGGGAGTACACAGATACGCAGTATTTT
CDR3 protein: CSARGIAGEYTDTQYF

clone size: NA
J gene: TRBJ2-7
V gene: TRBV7-2
D gene: TRBD1
CDR3 DNA: TGTGCCAGCAGTCAACAGGGGTTTGTGGACGAGCAGTACTTC
CDR3 protein: CASSQQGFVDEQYF

clone size: few
J gene: TRBJ1-6
V gene: TRBV12-3/TRBV12-4
D gene: TRBD1
CDR3 DNA: TGTGCCATTCAAACAGGGGGCTATTCACCCCTCCACTTT
CDR3 protein: CAIQTGGYSPLHF

clone size: NA
J gene: TRBJ1-2
V gene: TRBV6-2/TRBV6-3
D gene: TRBD1
CDR3 DNA: TGTGCCAGCAGAAAAACGGCAGGGGGGAGCTATGGCTACACCTTC
CDR3 protein: CASRKTAGGSYGYTF

clone size: NA
J gene: TRBJ2-1
V gene: TRBV28
D gene: NA
CDR3 DNA: TGTGCCAGCTCCGGAACCGGGGCAGGATACTTCTACAATGAGCAGTTCTTC
CDR3 protein: CASSGTGAGYFYNEQFF

clone size: many
J gene: TRBJ2-5
V gene: TRBV10-3
D gene: NA
CDR3 DNA: TGTGCCATCAGTGAGGGAGGGCGAGAGACCCAGTACTTC
CDR3 protein: CAISEGGRETQYF

clone size: few
J gene: TRBJ1-2
V gene: TRBV5-6
D gene: NA
CDR3 DNA: TGTGCCAGCAGGCCAACAGGGTCTGATGGCTACACCTTC
CDR3 protein: CASRPTGSDGYTF

clone size: NA
J gene: TRBJ1-6
V gene: TRBV4-3
D gene: NA
CDR3 DNA: TGCGCCAGCAGCCAAGAGGAGGCCCGATCACCCCTCCACTTT
CDR3 protein: CASSQEEARSPLHF

clone size: few
J gene: TRBJ2-5
V gene: TRBV10-3
D gene: NA
CDR3 DNA: TGTGCCATCAGTGAGTCGATAAGGTCTGCAGAGACCCAGTACTTC
CDR3 protein: CAISESIRSAETQYF

clone size: many
J gene: TRBJ2-4
V gene: TRBV20-1
D gene: NA
CDR3 DNA: TGCAGTGCTCAGGATCTAGCCAAAAACATTCAGTACTTC
CDR3 protein: CSAQDLAKNIQYF

clone size: NA
J gene: TRBJ2-3
V gene: TRBV5-5
D gene: NA
CDR3 DNA: TGTGCCAGCAGCCTAAGGGGGGCCACCACAGATACGCAGTATTTT
CDR3 protein: CASSLRGATTDTQYF

clone size: NA
J gene: TRBJ1-2
V gene: TRBV20-1
D gene: TRBD1
CDR3 DNA: TGCAGTGCTAGAGATCTCAGGCAGGGGGTCTATGGCTACACCTTC
CDR3 protein: CSARDLRQGVYGYTF

clone size: few
J gene: TRBJ2-3
V gene: TRBV12-3/TRBV12-4
D gene: NA
CDR3 DNA: TGTGCCAGCAGCCCTTCTAGCACAGATACGCAGTATTTT
CDR3 protein: CASSPSSTDTQYF

clone size: NA
J gene: TRBJ2-7
V gene: TRBV10-3
D gene: NA
CDR3 DNA: TGTGCCATCAGTGAGTTGAGGGGCGAGCAGTACTTC
CDR3 protein: CAISELRGEQYF

clone size: NA
J gene: TRBJ2-7
V gene: TRBV15
D gene: TRBD2
CDR3 DNA: TGTGCCACCAGGGGGGGGGACTCCTACGAGCTGTACTTC
CDR3 protein: CATRGGDSYELYF

clone size: NA
J gene: TRBJ2-3
V gene: TRBV20-1
D gene: TRBD2
CDR3 DNA: TGCAGTGCTCCCGAAACGGCGGGGGGTGGAGATACGCAGTATTTT
CDR3 protein: CSAPETAGGGDTQYF

clone size: once
J gene: TRBJ2-2
V gene: TRBV27
D gene: NA
CDR3 DNA: TGTGCCAGCAGCGTACGGCCCGCGGGCACCGGGGAGCTGTTTTTT
CDR3 protein: CASSVRPAGTGELFF

clone size: NA
J gene: TRBJ2-5
V gene: TRBV3-1
D gene: NA
CDR3 DNA: TGTGCCAGCAGCCGTGGAAAGTACCAAGAGACCCAGTACTTC
CDR3 protein: CASSRGKYQETQYF

clone size: few
J gene: TRBJ2-5
V gene: TRBV30
D gene: TRBD1
CDR3 DNA: TGTGCCTGGAGTTTTACAGGGGGCGAAGAGACCCAGTACTTC
CDR3 protein: CAWSFTGGEETQYF

clone size: few
J gene: TRBJ2-7
V gene: TRBV7-6
D gene: NA
CDR3 DNA: TGTGCCAGCAGCCCCCTGGGGATCTACGAGCAGTACTTC
CDR3 protein: CASSPLGIYEQYF